This is a list of T cell receptor beta chains from one sample in a study of blood T cell repertoires in COVID-19. Some clones are missing from TCRdb's copy, which holds only in-frame ones; the method was immunoSEQ multiplex PCR. This sample has hundreds of thousands of clones, with around 89% found just once. The material sequenced was PBMCs or T cells enriched from blood (not recorded which). The receptors come from a young woman with acute COVID-19. The CDR3 runs from the conserved cysteine through the conserved F or W. The D gene is left open where the match is weak. Not every row has a clone size; where given, it reads once, few, many or a size class.

J: TRBJ1-5
D: -
length: 14
V: TRBV10-1
size: -
DNA: TGCGCCAGGACAGTATTTTATAGCAATCAGCCCCAGCATTTT
CDR3: CARTVFYSNQPQHF

J: TRBJ2-7
D: TRBD2
length: 14
V: TRBV24-1
size: -
DNA: TGTGCCACCAGTGTTGCGGGAGTGGCCTACGAGCAGTACTTC
CDR3: CATSVAGVAYEQYF

J: TRBJ1-4
D: TRBD1
length: 14
V: TRBV7-9
size: -
DNA: TGTGCCAGCAGCTCCGGGACAGGGGCTGAAAAACTGTTTTTT
CDR3: CASSSGTGAEKLFF

J: TRBJ2-5
D: -
length: 12
V: TRBV12-3/TRBV12-4
size: -
DNA: TGTGCCAGCACAGGGGGGAGGGAGACCCAGTACTTC
CDR3: CASTGGRETQYF

J: TRBJ2-5
D: TRBD2
length: 15
V: TRBV7-3
size: once
DNA: TGTGCCAGCAGCTTAACAGCTAGCGGGAGCGAGACCCAGTACTTC
CDR3: CASSLTASGSETQYF

J: TRBJ2-3
D: -
length: 15
V: TRBV11-3
size: -
DNA: TGTGCCAGCAGCTTAGAGGCGGCGGCCAGTGATACGCAGTATTTT
CDR3: CASSLEAAASDTQYF

J: TRBJ1-5
D: -
length: 15
V: TRBV5-1
size: -
DNA: TGCGCCAGCAGCAAAGATGGACTCAGCAATCAGCCCCAGCATTTT
CDR3: CASSKDGLSNQPQHF

J: TRBJ1-3
D: -
length: 15
V: TRBV7-9
size: -
DNA: TGTGCCAGCAGCTTCACGGGAGGTTCTGGAAACACCATATATTTT
CDR3: CASSFTGGSGNTIYF

J: TRBJ2-1
D: TRBD2
length: 16
V: TRBV4-1
size: -
DNA: TGCGCCAGCAGCACCCCGGGACTAGGATCCCACAATGAGCAGTTCTTC
CDR3: CASSTPGLGSHNEQFF

J: TRBJ1-1
D: TRBD1
length: 15
V: TRBV11-3
size: -
DNA: TGTGCCAGCAGTCCGGGACAGGGGCCGAACACTGAAGCTTTCTTT
CDR3: CASSPGQGPNTEAFF

J: TRBJ1-1
D: TRBD1
length: 17
V: TRBV28
size: -
DNA: TGTGCCAGCAGTACCAATCGGATGGGGACAGGACTTAAGGAAGCTTTCTTT
CDR3: CASSTNRMGTGLKEAFF

J: TRBJ2-3
D: TRBD2
length: 17
V: TRBV9
size: -
DNA: TGTGCCAGCAGCTCCCAGGGGAGCGGGGGGGGCACAGATACGCAGTATTTT
CDR3: CASSSQGSGGGTDTQYF

J: TRBJ1-1
D: -
length: 13
V: TRBV6-4
size: few
DNA: TGTGCCAGCAGGGCAACAGGGAACACTGAAGCTTTCTTT
CDR3: CASRATGNTEAFF

J: TRBJ2-1
D: TRBD1
length: 18
V: TRBV4-1
size: -
DNA: TGCGCCAGCAGCCCCTTCACCGGGACAGACCATCCATACAATGAGCAGTTCTTC
CDR3: CASSPFTGTDHPYNEQFF

J: TRBJ2-2
D: TRBD1
length: 16
V: TRBV28
size: -
DNA: TGTGCCAGCAGTTTACAGGGGGCTGGGAACACCGGGGAGCTGTTTTTT
CDR3: CASSLQGAGNTGELFF

J: TRBJ1-2
D: -
length: 12
V: TRBV6-5
size: -
DNA: TGTGCCAGCAGTTACTCAGGAGATGGCTACACCTTC
CDR3: CASSYSGDGYTF

J: TRBJ2-7
D: -
length: 18
V: TRBV12-2
size: once
DNA: TGTGCAAGTCGTTACGTAGGACTCTCCTATTCCTCCTTCTACGAGCAGTACTTC
CDR3: CASRYVGLSYSSFYEQYF

J: TRBJ1-5
D: -
length: 13
V: TRBV3-1/TRBV3-2
size: -
DNA: TGTGCCAGCAGCCCCGGGTCACGCCAGCCCCAGCATTTT
CDR3: CASSPGSRQPQHF

J: TRBJ2-1
D: TRBD2
length: 15
V: TRBV5-4
size: -
DNA: TGTGCCAGCAGTACTAGCGGGAGGGACTACAATGAGCAGTTCTTC
CDR3: CASSTSGRDYNEQFF

J: TRBJ2-5
D: TRBD2
length: 16
V: TRBV28
size: -
DNA: TGTGCCAGCAGTTTAGTTCTAGCGGGAGAGGGAGAGACCCAGTACTTC
CDR3: CASSLVLAGEGETQYF

J: TRBJ2-1
D: -
length: 12
V: TRBV6-6
size: -
DNA: TGTGCCAGCAGCCCCCAGGCTATGGAGCAGTTCTTC
CDR3: CASSPQAMEQFF

J: TRBJ2-1
D: -
length: 16
V: TRBV5-1
size: -
DNA: TGCGCCAGCAGCTCCACCAGCGGACTGCCCCCCAATGAGCAGTTCTTC
CDR3: CASSSTSGLPPNEQFF

J: TRBJ2-1
D: TRBD2
length: 16
V: TRBV9
size: -
DNA: TGTGCCAGCAGCGTAGACCCTAGCGGAACCTACAATGAGCAGTTCTTC
CDR3: CASSVDPSGTYNEQFF

J: TRBJ1-1
D: -
length: 11
V: TRBV20-1
size: -
DNA: TGCAGTTCCGGGTCGGTAAAGAAAGCTTTCTTT
CDR3: CSSGSVKKAFF

J: TRBJ2-7
D: TRBD1
length: 14
V: TRBV5-1
size: -
DNA: TGCGCCAGCAGCGGGGGACAGGGCCCCTACGAGCAGTACTTC
CDR3: CASSGGQGPYEQYF

J: TRBJ1-1
D: TRBD1
length: 13
V: TRBV29-1
size: -
DNA: TGCAGCGTTCGGGACAGTTTAGGGACTGAAGCTTTCTTT
CDR3: CSVRDSLGTEAFF

J: TRBJ2-1
D: TRBD2
length: 13
V: TRBV7-2
size: -
DNA: TGTGCCAGCAGCTTAGGACTAGCGAGGGAGCAGTTCTTC
CDR3: CASSLGLAREQFF